The rows below give T cell receptor beta chains drawn from one sample of a study of CD8+CD57+ T cells in acquired aplastic anemia. TCRdb re-derived calls from the reads in MiXCR, one entry per CDR3 protein. This sample has approximately 130,000 distinct CDR3 sequences; under 60% occur once, and the top ten carry about 29%. Sequencing input: sorted CD4+, CD8+, or CD8+CD57+ T cells (not recorded which) from PBMCs. The receptors originated from a human donor with aplastic anemia. Both conserved end residues are trimmed from each CDR3. Fields, in order: J gene, V gene, CDR3 protein.

J: TRBJ1-2; V: TRBV24-1; CDR3: ATSDPGGDYGYT
J: TRBJ1-1; V: TRBV7-8; CDR3: ASSIKWGEAF
J: TRBJ2-3; V: TRBV20-1; CDR3: SANSAQWPGTDTQY
J: TRBJ2-7; V: TRBV10-3; CDR3: AISATGAHEQY
J: TRBJ1-4; V: TRBV20-1; CDR3: SARPTGAGSEKLF
J: TRBJ1-5; V: TRBV15; CDR3: ATSRVDSNQPQH
J: TRBJ1-6; V: TRBV6-2/TRBV6-3; CDR3: ASSYYPPTGQESYNSPLH
J: TRBJ2-5; V: TRBV20-1; CDR3: SAARGTGQETQY
J: TRBJ1-6; V: TRBV19; CDR3: ASSTGQSRRNSPLH
J: TRBJ1-6; V: TRBV4-2; CDR3: ASTNTYNSPLH
J: TRBJ2-5; V: TRBV2; CDR3: ASSESTASGRWETQY
J: TRBJ2-7; V: TRBV6-1; CDR3: ASTPRGWGLYEQY